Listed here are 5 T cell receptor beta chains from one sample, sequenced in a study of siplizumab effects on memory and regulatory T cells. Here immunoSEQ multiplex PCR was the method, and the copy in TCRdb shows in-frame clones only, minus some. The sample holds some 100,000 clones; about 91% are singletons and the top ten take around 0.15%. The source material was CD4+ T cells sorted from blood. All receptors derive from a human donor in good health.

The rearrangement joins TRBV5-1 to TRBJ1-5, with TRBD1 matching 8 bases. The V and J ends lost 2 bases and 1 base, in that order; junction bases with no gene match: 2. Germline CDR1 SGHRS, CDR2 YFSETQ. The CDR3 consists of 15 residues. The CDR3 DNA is TGCGCCAGCAGCTTTTCAGGGGGCAGCAATCAGCCCCAGCATTTT. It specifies CASSFSGGSNQPQHF.

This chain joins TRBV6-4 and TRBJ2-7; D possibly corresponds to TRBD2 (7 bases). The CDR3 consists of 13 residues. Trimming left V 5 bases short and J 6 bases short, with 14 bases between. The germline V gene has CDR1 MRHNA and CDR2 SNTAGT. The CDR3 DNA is TGTGCCAGCAGTCGGGGGGCGGGTAGCGAGCAGTACTTC. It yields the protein CASSRGAGSEQYF.

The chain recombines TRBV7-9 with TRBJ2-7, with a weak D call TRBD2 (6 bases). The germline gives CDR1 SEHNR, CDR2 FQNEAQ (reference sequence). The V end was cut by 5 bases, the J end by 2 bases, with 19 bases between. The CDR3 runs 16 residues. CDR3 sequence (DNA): TGTGCCAGCAGCCAATCTCGGAGTTGGGGGGCCTACGAGCAGTACTTC. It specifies CASSQSRSWGAYEQYF.

In DNA, the CDR3 is TGCGCCAGCAGCTTGTTACTTGGCGGGGGGGCAGCAGATACGCAGTATTTT. This gives the protein CASSLLLGGGAADTQYF. The V gene is TRBV5-1, the J gene TRBJ2-3; 9 nucleotides match TRBD2. This CDR3 is 17 amino acids long. Germline CDR1 is SGHRS and CDR2 is YFSETQ. Trimming cost V 1 base and J 4 bases; bases outside gene matches: 10. Full variable domain (rest looked up from reference TRBV5-1 and TRBJ2-3): KAGVTQTPRYLIKTRGQQVTLSCSPISGHRSVSWYQQTPGQGLQFLFEYFSETQRNKGNFPGRFSGRQFSNSRSEMNVSTLELGDSALYLCASSLLLGGGAADTQYFGPGTRLTVL.

Here the CDR3 reads CASTQQAGLTDTQYF. For the CDR3, the DNA is TGTGCCAGCACTCAACAAGCGGGCCTCACAGATACGCAGTATTTT. The V gene is TRBV6-5, the J gene TRBJ2-3; D might be TRBD2 (6 bases). The length of the CDR3 is 15 residues. V lost 7 bases and J 2 bases, leaving 16 bases between the germline ends. From germline, CDR1 is MNHEY and CDR2 SVGAGI.